This T cell receptor beta chain was retrieved from a study of T cells after yellow fever vaccination. Study results and limitations: Once the booster was given, most primary-vaccination clones reappeared, at 95% to 98% for CD4 and more than 85% for CD8. FACS-sorted repertoires could harbor abundant contaminating bulk-population clonotypes. Researchers report a weaker secondary response that nonetheless peaked faster, day 5 versus 15.

In this sample, this clonotype turned up a few times. Antigen unknown. TCRdb processed the 5' RACE reads anew with MiXCR; each CDR3 protein has one entry. The sample includes a few hundred thousand distinct CDR3 sequences, 15% to 20% seen only once; the top ten take over 11%. The CDR3 has 16 residues. Deletions cut 4 bases from V and 7 bases from J, with 24 bases between. Germline CDR1 is SGHKS and CDR2 is YYEKEE (reference sequence). The clonotype was recovered from a man aged 30 to 39 who received the YFV17D yellow fever vaccine. The rearrangement links TRBV5-5 to TRBJ2-7; D is possibly TRBD2 (5 bases). The source material was PBMCs, sampled 15 days after the yellow fever booster vaccination. CDR3 amino acids: CASSAETRSSIGEQYF. In DNA form, the CDR3 reads TGTGCCAGCAGCGCCGAAACTAGGAGTTCGATAGGGGAGCAGTACTTC.